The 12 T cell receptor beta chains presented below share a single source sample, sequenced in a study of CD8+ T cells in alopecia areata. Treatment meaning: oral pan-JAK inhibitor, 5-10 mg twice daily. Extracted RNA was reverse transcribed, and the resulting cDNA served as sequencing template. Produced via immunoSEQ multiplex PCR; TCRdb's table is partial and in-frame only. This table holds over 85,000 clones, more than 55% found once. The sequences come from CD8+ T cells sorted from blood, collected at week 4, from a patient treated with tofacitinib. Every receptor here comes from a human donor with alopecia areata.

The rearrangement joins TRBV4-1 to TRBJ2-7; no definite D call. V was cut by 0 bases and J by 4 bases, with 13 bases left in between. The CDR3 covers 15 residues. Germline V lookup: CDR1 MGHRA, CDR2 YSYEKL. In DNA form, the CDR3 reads TGCGCCAGCAGCCAAGATGCCGGGTTCGTGTACGAGCAGTACTTC. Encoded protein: CASSQDAGFVYEQYF.

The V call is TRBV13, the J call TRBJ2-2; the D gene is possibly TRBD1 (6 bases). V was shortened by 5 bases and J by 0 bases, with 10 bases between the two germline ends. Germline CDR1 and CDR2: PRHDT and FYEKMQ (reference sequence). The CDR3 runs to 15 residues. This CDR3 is CASSPYRANTGELFF. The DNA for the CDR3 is TGTGCCAGCAGCCCTTACAGGGCGAACACCGGGGAGCTGTTTTTT.

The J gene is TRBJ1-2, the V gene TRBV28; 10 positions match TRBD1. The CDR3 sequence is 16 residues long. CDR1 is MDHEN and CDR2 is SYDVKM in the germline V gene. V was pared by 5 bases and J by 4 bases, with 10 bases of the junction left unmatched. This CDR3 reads CASSPRDRGKGYGYTF. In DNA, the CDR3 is TGTGCCAGCAGTCCCCGGGACAGGGGAAAGGGCTATGGCTACACCTTC.

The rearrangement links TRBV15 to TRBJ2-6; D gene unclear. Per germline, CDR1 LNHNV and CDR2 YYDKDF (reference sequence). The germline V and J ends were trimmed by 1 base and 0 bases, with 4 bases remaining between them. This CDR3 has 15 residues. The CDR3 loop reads CATSRATSGANVLTF. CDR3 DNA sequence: TGTGCCACCAGCAGAGCCACCTCTGGGGCCAACGTCCTGACTTTC.

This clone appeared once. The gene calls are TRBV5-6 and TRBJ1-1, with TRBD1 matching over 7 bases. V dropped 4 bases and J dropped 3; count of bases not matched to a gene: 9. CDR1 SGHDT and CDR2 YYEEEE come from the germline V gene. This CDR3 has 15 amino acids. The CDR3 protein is CASSPVGQTYTEAFF. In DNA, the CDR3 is TGTGCCAGCAGCCCGGTGGGACAGACATACACTGAAGCTTTCTTT.

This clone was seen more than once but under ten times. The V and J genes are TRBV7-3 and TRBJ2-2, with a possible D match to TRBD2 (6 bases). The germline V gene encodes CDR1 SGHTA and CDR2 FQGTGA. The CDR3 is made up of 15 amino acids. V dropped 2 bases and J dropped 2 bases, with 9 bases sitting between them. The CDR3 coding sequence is TGTGCCAGCAGCTTAGCGGGGTCAAACACCGGGGAGCTGTTTTTT. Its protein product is CASSLAGSNTGELFF.

CDR3 in amino acids: CASSLVYNEQFF. In nucleotides, the CDR3 is TGTGCCAGCAGCTTAGTATACAATGAGCAGTTCTTC. This rearrangement joins TRBV11-2 to TRBJ2-1; D gene unclear. The germline V gene encodes CDR1 SGHAT and CDR2 FQNNGV. CDR3 length equals 12 residues. Trimming pared 1 base from V and 4 bases from J, leaving 2 bases between.

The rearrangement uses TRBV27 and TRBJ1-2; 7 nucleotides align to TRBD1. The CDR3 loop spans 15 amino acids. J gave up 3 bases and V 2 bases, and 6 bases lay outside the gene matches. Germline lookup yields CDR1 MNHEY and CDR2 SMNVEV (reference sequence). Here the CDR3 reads CASSLRGQYYYGYTF. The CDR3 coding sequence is TGTGCCAGCAGTTTACGGGGACAGTATTACTATGGCTACACCTTC.

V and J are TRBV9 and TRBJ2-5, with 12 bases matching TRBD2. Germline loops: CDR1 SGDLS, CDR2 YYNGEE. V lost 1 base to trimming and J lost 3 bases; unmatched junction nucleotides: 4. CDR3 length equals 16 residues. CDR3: CASSVPLAGGEETQYF. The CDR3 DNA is TGTGCCAGCAGCGTACCCCTAGCGGGGGGGGAAGAGACCCAGTACTTC.

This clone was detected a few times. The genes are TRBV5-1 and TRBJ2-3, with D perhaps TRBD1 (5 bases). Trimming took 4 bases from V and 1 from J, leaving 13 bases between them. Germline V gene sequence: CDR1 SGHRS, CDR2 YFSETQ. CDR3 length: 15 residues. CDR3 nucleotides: TGCGCCAGCAGCCCCCAGGGATTTGGCACAGATACGCAGTATTTT. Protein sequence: CASSPQGFGTDTQYF. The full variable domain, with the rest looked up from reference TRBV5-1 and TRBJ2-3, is KAGVTQTPRYLIKTRGQQVTLSCSPISGHRSVSWYQQTPGQGLQFLFEYFSETQRNKGNFPGRFSGRQFSNSRSEMNVSTLELGDSALYLCASSPQGFGTDTQYFGPGTRLTVL.

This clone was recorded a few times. The CDR3, as DNA: TGTGCCAGCAGCCGTCGGGGTGCGCCCTACGAGCAGTACTTC. This encodes CASSRRGAPYEQYF. The chain carries TRBV28 and TRBJ2-7, with a weak D call TRBD2 (5 bases). The V gene lost 6 bases and the J gene lost 2 bases, with 14 bases spanning the gap. From germline, CDR1 is MDHEN and CDR2 SYDVKM. CDR3 length: 14 residues.

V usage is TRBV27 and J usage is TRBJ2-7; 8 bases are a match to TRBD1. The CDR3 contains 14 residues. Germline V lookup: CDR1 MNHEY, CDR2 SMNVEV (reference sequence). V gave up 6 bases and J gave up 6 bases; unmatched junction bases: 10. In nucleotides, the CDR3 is TGTGCCAGCAGACTGAGGGGGACAGGACCCGAGCAGTACTTC. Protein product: CASRLRGTGPEQYF.